What follows are 27 T cell receptor beta chains derived from one specimen sequenced in a study of shared clonotypes between healthy human individuals. TCRdb keeps only in-frame clones here, not all; method: immunoSEQ multiplex PCR. In the table there are approximately 940,000 clones, roughly 72% of which are singletons. The material sequenced was memory CD4+ T cells sorted from blood. Noted subset: CD45RA-negative fraction. The receptor set was obtained from a man in his late teens or twenties in good health.

The chain carries TRBV30 and TRBJ1-1, with D maybe TRBD1 (5 bases). The CDR3 is 12 amino acids. CDR1 and CDR2 from the germline V gene are GTSNPN and SVGIG (reference sequence). V lost 4 bases, J lost 5 bases, and 11 bases lay in between. CDR3 loop: CAWKRGETEAFF. CDR3 coding DNA: TGTGCCTGGAAAAGGGGAGAAACTGAAGCTTTCTTT. The full variable domain, rest sourced from reference TRBV30 and TRBJ1-1, is SQTIHQWPATLVQPVGSPLSLECTVEGTSNPNLYWYRQAAGRGLQLLFYSVGIGQISSEVPQNLSASRPQDRQFILSSKKLLLSDSGFYLCAWKRGETEAFFGQGTRLTVV.

The chain recombines TRBV28 with TRBJ1-2, with D perhaps TRBD1 (6 bases). Per the germline V gene, CDR1 is MDHEN and CDR2 is SYDVKM. Trimming left V 5 bases short and J 4 bases short, with 14 bases between. The CDR3 contains 14 residues. Here the CDR3 reads CASSLQGSGYGYTF. The CDR3 coding sequence is TGTGCCAGCAGTCTACAGGGATCGGGCTATGGCTACACCTTC.

The chain carries TRBV6-5 and TRBJ1-2; D remains unclear. Trimming took off 5 bases at V and 2 bases at J, with 12 bases between the two ends. In germline, CDR1 is MNHEY, CDR2 SVGAGI. There are 14 residues in the CDR3. In DNA form, the CDR3 reads TGTGCCAGCAGTACAGAGTCTACAAACTATGGCTACACCTTC. Its protein is CASSTESTNYGYTF.

The genes are TRBV2 and TRBJ1-2, with D perhaps matching TRBD1 (5 bases). Germline values: CDR1 SNHLY, CDR2 FYNNEI. The CDR3 sequence is 13 residues long. V dropped 10 bases and J dropped 1 base, with 13 bases sitting between them. This chain's CDR3 is CATHGTINYGYTF. The DNA for the CDR3 is TGTGCCACGCACGGGACTATTAACTATGGCTACACCTTC.

To note about this clone: Other DNA sequences in this specimen translate into the identical CDR3. This chain uses TRBV9 with TRBJ2-5, with D possibly matching TRBD2 (6 bases). Germline V gene lookup returns CDR1 SGDLS and CDR2 YYNGEE. The germline V and J ends were trimmed by 4 bases and 0 bases, with 13 bases remaining between them. The CDR3 totals 15 residues. CDR3 sequence (DNA): TGTGCCAGCAGCAGGGCGGCGGGGTACCAAGAGACCCAGTACTTC. Encoded protein: CASSRAAGYQETQYF.

The rearrangement links TRBV4-1 to TRBJ1-3; D is perhaps TRBD1 (6 bases). CDR3 length: 18 residues. Germline-derived CDR1 and CDR2 are MGHRA and YSYEKL. With 4 bases removed from V and 1 base from J, the gap between germline ends came to 20 bases. The CDR3 loop reads CASSLLMAVQGSGNTIYF. The DNA of the CDR3 is TGCGCCAGCAGCCTCCTGATGGCCGTACAGGGATCTGGAAACACCATATATTTT.

The chain is built from TRBV9 and TRBJ1-3; no clear D gene. CDR3 length equals 16 residues. The V end was cut by 0 bases, the J end by 1 base, with 11 bases between. Germline CDR1 SGDLS, CDR2 YYNGEE. CDR3 amino acids: CASSVDATNSGNTIYF. The CDR3 DNA reads as TGTGCCAGCAGCGTAGATGCCACGAATTCTGGAAACACCATATATTTT.

The genes are TRBV5-4 and TRBJ2-5, with 9 bases lining up with TRBD1. Germline trimming cut 4 bases from V and 5 bases from J; bases unmatched to any gene: 6. The CDR3 length is 14 residues. Germline CDR1 SGHNT, CDR2 YYREEE (reference sequence). CDR3 protein: CASSKDRGYETQYF. CDR3 sequence (DNA): TGTGCCAGCAGCAAAGACAGGGGGTACGAGACCCAGTACTTC.

The V call is TRBV30, the J call TRBJ2-3, with D possibly being TRBD1 (6 bases). V was clipped by 0 bases and J by 0 bases, with 13 bases between them. This CDR3 is built from 16 residues. Germline CDR1 is GTSNPN and CDR2 is SVGIG (reference sequence). The CDR3 is CAWSVLGAVSTDTQYF. The CDR3 DNA reads TGTGCCTGGAGTGTACTGGGGGCCGTGAGCACAGATACGCAGTATTTT.

This clone has just one count. This chain links TRBV18 with TRBJ2-1; D perhaps matches TRBD2 (5 bases). This CDR3 spans 16 amino acids. CDR1 is KGHSH and CDR2 is LQKENI in the germline V gene. V was clipped by 5 bases and J by 5 bases, with 19 bases between them. CDR3 amino acids: CASSVAGNLIHNEQFF. The CDR3, as DNA: TGTGCCAGCTCAGTAGCCGGGAACCTTATCCACAATGAGCAGTTCTTC.

This rearrangement joins TRBV23-1 to TRBJ2-2; 9 nucleotides agree with TRBD2. Being an ORF, TRBV23-1 has a function that is uncertain. With 2 bases clipped from V and 2 bases from J, the junction kept 9 bases outside the gene matches. The CDR3 covers 18 residues. The CDR3 loop reads CASSQGPSGDNNTGELFF. Written as DNA, the CDR3 is TGCGCCAGCAGTCAAGGCCCTAGCGGGGACAATAACACCGGGGAGCTGTTTTTT.

The genes are TRBV27 and TRBJ2-1; a possible D gene is TRBD2 (5 bases). V shed 6 bases and J shed 2 bases, with 17 bases lying between them. The CDR3 runs 16 residues. CDR1 MNHEY and CDR2 SMNVEV come from the germline V gene (reference sequence). Here the CDR3 reads CASRGSKVWAYNEQFF. CDR3 sequence (DNA): TGTGCCAGCAGGGGGAGCAAGGTTTGGGCCTACAATGAGCAGTTCTTC.

V and J are TRBV10-3 and TRBJ2-5, with D maybe TRBD1 (5 bases). V was trimmed by 2 bases and J by 3 bases, leaving 10 bases between them. The CDR3 runs 14 residues. Germline CDR1 and CDR2: ENHRY and SYGVKD. CDR3: CAISEDSVKETQYF. CDR3 in DNA: TGTGCCATCAGTGAGGACAGCGTAAAAGAGACCCAGTACTTC.

The gene calls are TRBV7-8 and TRBJ2-7; no reliable D call. The CDR3 length is 12 residues. Deletions cut 0 bases from V and 6 bases from J, with 6 bases between. The germline gives CDR1 SGHVS, CDR2 FQNEAQ. The CDR3 protein is CASSLAGIEQYF. The CDR3 region has the DNA TGTGCCAGCAGCTTAGCAGGGATCGAGCAGTACTTC.

The V call is TRBV7-3, the J call TRBJ2-3; TRBD2 matches 7 bases. This CDR3 spans 15 amino acids. Germline CDR1 SGHTA, CDR2 FQGTGA. V lost 5 bases to trimming and J lost 2 bases; unmatched junction nucleotides: 7. The CDR3 protein is CASSVEAGNTDTQYF. CDR3 sequence (DNA): TGTGCCAGCAGCGTAGAAGCGGGGAACACAGATACGCAGTATTTT.

This clone was detected once. V and J are TRBV2 and TRBJ2-1; 9 bases align to TRBD1. V lost 6 bases and J lost 2; bases outside the gene matches: 5. The CDR3 spans 15 residues. Germline V gives CDR1 SNHLY, CDR2 FYNNEI. In DNA form, the CDR3 reads TGTGCCAGCAGCATTAGACAGGGGGCCTACAATGAGCAGTTCTTC. It translates to CASSIRQGAYNEQFF. Full variable domain (rest looked up from reference TRBV2 and TRBJ2-1): EPEVTQTPSHQVTQMGQEVILRCVPISNHLYFYWYRQILGQKVEFLVSFYNNEISEKSEIFDDQFSVERPDGSNFTLKIRSTKLEDSAMYFCASSIRQGAYNEQFFGPGTRLTVL.

The chain combines TRBV19 with TRBJ1-6; D gene ambiguous. The CDR3 extends over 16 amino acids. Germline assignment: CDR1 LNHDA and CDR2 SQIVND (reference sequence). V was clipped by 1 base and J by 8 bases, with 15 bases between them. CDR3 region: CASSIGGSNQHSPLHF. For the CDR3, the DNA is TGTGCCAGTAGTATAGGAGGCTCAAATCAACATTCACCCCTCCACTTT. Full variable domain (outside the CDR3, taken from reference TRBV19 and TRBJ1-6): DGGITQSPKYLFRKEGQNVTLSCEQNLNHDAMYWYRQDPGQGLRLIYYSQIVNDFQKGDIAEGYSVSREKKESFPLTVTSAQKNPTAFYLCASSIGGSNQHSPLHFGNGTRLTVT.

The chain recombines TRBV5-1 with TRBJ1-5; D not certain. The CDR3 totals 13 residues. Germline V gives CDR1 SGHRS, CDR2 YFSETQ. The V gene lost 9 bases and the J gene lost 3 bases, with 13 bases spanning the gap. The CDR3 DNA is TGCGCCACCTCTAACAGTCCCAATCAGCCCCAGCATTTT. Translation: CATSNSPNQPQHF.

A few counts support this clone. The same CDR3 arises from other DNA sequences in this sample as well. This chain connects TRBV30 to TRBJ2-7; D might be TRBD2 (5 bases). The V end was cut by 2 bases, the J end by 7 bases, with 9 bases between. The CDR3 runs 11 residues. Germline V gene data show CDR1 as GTSNPN and CDR2 as SVGIG (reference sequence). The chain's CDR3 is CAWSPGVEQYF. CDR3 DNA: TGTGCCTGGAGTCCCGGGGTTGAGCAGTACTTC.

The chain combines TRBV5-4 with TRBJ1-1, with unresolved D. Germline assignment: CDR1 SGHNT and CDR2 YYREEE (reference sequence). Trimming cost V 1 base and J 1 base, with 11 bases left between them. This CDR3 is built from 15 residues. In nucleotides, the CDR3 is TGTGCCAGCAGCTTGTTCAGCCAGACGAACACTGAAGCTTTCTTT. It yields the protein CASSLFSQTNTEAFF.

A remark on this clone: This could be a read error, since a much larger clone is one nucleotide away. Other DNA sequences in the sample encode the same CDR3. The chain recombines TRBV11-2 with TRBJ1-5; no clear D gene. Trimming removed 0 bases at V and 4 bases at J, with 4 bases between. The CDR3 runs to 13 residues. Germline-derived CDR1 and CDR2 are SGHAT and FQNNGV. CDR3 in DNA: TGTGCCAGCAGCTTAGATAGGAATCAGCCCCAGCATTTT. This gives the protein CASSLDRNQPQHF.

The chain has TRBV7-9 and TRBJ2-3, with 8 nucleotides matching TRBD2. Trimming at V came to 0 bases and at J to 0 bases, leaving 8 bases not matched to a gene. From germline, CDR1 is SEHNR and CDR2 FQNEAQ (reference sequence). This CDR3 has 18 residues. For the CDR3, the DNA is TGTGCCAGCAGCTTAGCGCGGGCGGGGGGACCTAGCACAGATACGCAGTATTTT. Amino acids: CASSLARAGGPSTDTQYF.

The chain couples TRBV19 to TRBJ1-2; 10 positions match TRBD1. The CDR3 length is 13 residues. V shed 3 bases and J 8 bases; nucleotides not matched to a gene: 3. The germline V gene encodes CDR1 LNHDA and CDR2 SQIVND (reference sequence). CDR3 in DNA: TGTGCCAGTAGTATCGACAGGGGGCGAGGCTACACCTTC. This encodes CASSIDRGRGYTF.

The chain recombines TRBV11-2 with TRBJ2-7, with TRBD2 matching over 8 bases. The V and J ends lost 5 bases and 4 bases, in that order; junction bases with no gene match: 10. CDR3 size: 15 residues. Germline CDR1 and CDR2: SGHAT and FQNNGV. In DNA, the CDR3 is TGTGCCAGCAGCCTCGACCCTGGGACTAGGTACGAGCAGTACTTC. Residues: CASSLDPGTRYEQYF. The complete variable domain, with remaining parts taken from reference TRBV11-2 and TRBJ2-7, reads EAGVAQSPRYKIIEKRQSVAFWCNPISGHATLYWYQQILGQGPKLLIQFQNNGVVDDSQLPKDRFSAERLKGVDSTLKIQPAKLEDSAVYLCASSLDPGTRYEQYFGPGTRLTVT.

J is TRBJ2-5 and V is TRBV2, with 7 bases identical to TRBD1. Per the germline V gene, CDR1 is SNHLY and CDR2 is FYNNEI. The J segment lost 2 bases and the V segment lost 6 bases, leaving 3 bases of the junction unmatched. The CDR3 runs 13 residues. The CDR3 DNA follows: TGTGCCAGCAGGAAACAGGGGCAAGAGACCCAGTACTTC. Its protein product is CASRKQGQETQYF.

The V call is TRBV14, the J call TRBJ2-7; 9 bases are a match to TRBD2. Trimming removed 0 bases from V and 6 bases from J; junction bases left unmatched: 12. CDR1 SGHDN and CDR2 FVKESK come from the germline V gene. The CDR3 consists of 17 residues. Here the CDR3 reads CASSQEDPAGGPLEQYF. The DNA of the CDR3 is TGTGCCAGCAGCCAAGAGGATCCAGCGGGAGGCCCCCTCGAGCAGTACTTC.

This chain uses TRBV29-1 with TRBJ1-2; unclear D gene. V lost 4 bases to trimming and J lost 2 bases, with 8 bases between them. CDR3 length: 12 amino acids. Germline CDR1 and CDR2: SQVTM and ANQGSEA. The CDR3 nucleotides read TGCAGCGTTGTGACCGAGAACTATGGCTACACCTTC. Translation gives CSVVTENYGYTF.